Listed below are T cell receptor beta chains from one sample, sequenced in a study of Graves' ophthalmopathy and Graves' hyperthyroidism. One entry per CDR3 protein, called by TCRdb with MiXCR from the multiplex PCR reads. The table records approximately 540,000 distinct CDR3 sequences, just under 40% of them present only once. Sequencing was performed on peripheral blood or thyroid tissue (not recorded which). The source of these receptors is an adult man with Graves' hyperthyroidism. The CDR3 runs from the conserved cysteine through the conserved F or W. The order of the fields is CDR3 length, clone size, J gene, D gene, V gene, CDR3 DNA, CDR3 protein. The D gene is left open where the match is weak. Part of the rows lack a size; the others show once, few, many or a class for expanded clones.

15	many	TRBJ2-7	NA	TRBV15	TGTGCCACCAGCAGAGATGGGGGCGGCTCCTACGAGCAGTACTTC	CATSRDGGGSYEQYF
13	NA	TRBJ2-7	NA	TRBV30	TGTGCCTGGAGTGGGCCAGGCCCCTACGAGCAGTACTTC	CAWSGPGPYEQYF
16	NA	TRBJ2-1	TRBD2	TRBV19	TGTGCCAGTAGTATAGTAGCGGGAGGGACCTACAATGAGCAGTTCTTC	CASSIVAGGTYNEQFF
14	many	TRBJ2-2	TRBD1	TRBV29-1	TGCAGCGCTGGGACAGGGACGAACACCGGGGAGCTGTTTTTT	CSAGTGTNTGELFF
12	NA	TRBJ1-2	NA	TRBV20-1	TGCAGTGAAGCAGTGCAGGATCGGGGCTACACCTTC	CSEAVQDRGYTF
14	many	TRBJ1-5	NA	TRBV20-1	TGCAGTGCTAGAGTGACCATGGGCAATCAGCCCCAGCATTTT	CSARVTMGNQPQHF
12	NA	TRBJ2-3	NA	TRBV20-1	TGCAGTGGAGTGGGGGGCACAGATACGCAGTATTTT	CSGVGGTDTQYF
14	NA	TRBJ2-7	TRBD1	TRBV29-1	TGCAGCGTGGAAACCGGGACAGAACCGTACGAGCAGTACTTC	CSVETGTEPYEQYF
12	many	TRBJ2-7	NA	TRBV29-1	TGCAGCGGGAGGGCAGGGATTGGCGAGCAGTACTTC	CSGRAGIGEQYF
15	many	TRBJ1-3	NA	TRBV19	TGTGCCACCGCCCCCATTGGGGGTAGAAGAAACACCATATATTTT	CATAPIGGRRNTIYF
17	NA	TRBJ2-1	TRBD2	TRBV2	TGTGCCAGCAGCTCCCGACTAGCGGGGGGGGTAAGCGATGAGCAGTTCTTC	CASSSRLAGGVSDEQFF
12	NA	TRBJ2-7	NA	TRBV5-8	TGTGCCAGCAGCTTGTTTCAGGGCGAGCAGTACTTC	CASSLFQGEQYF
17	NA	TRBJ1-5	TRBD1	TRBV12-3/TRBV12-4	TGTGCCAGCAGTCCCGATTCCCTAGACAGGGGGCGTCAGCCCCAGCATTTT	CASSPDSLDRGRQPQHF
14	many	TRBJ1-2	NA	TRBV2	TGTGCCAGCAGTACCAAACGGGCCGCGGAAGGCTACACCTTC	CASSTKRAAEGYTF
14	many	TRBJ2-2	NA	TRBV29-1	TGCAGCGTTCGGGGAATTGCGAACACCGGGGAGCTGTTTTTT	CSVRGIANTGELFF
16	NA	TRBJ1-4	NA	TRBV4-1	TGCGCCAGCAGCCAAGGGGCGGCAGGCAGAGATGAAAAACTGTTTTTT	CASSQGAAGRDEKLFF
14	many	TRBJ2-2	NA	TRBV19	TGTGCCAGTGGTATTCAGGGGAACACCGGGGAGCTGTTTTTT	CASGIQGNTGELFF
14	NA	TRBJ2-5	NA	TRBV4-2	TGTGCCAGCAGCCCCGACTCGGGGAGGGAGACCCAGTACTTC	CASSPDSGRETQYF
14	many	TRBJ1-5	NA	TRBV15	TGTGCCACCAGCACTGGACGGTTCAATCAGCCCCAGCATTTT	CATSTGRFNQPQHF
12	few	TRBJ2-5	NA	TRBV5-4	TGTGCCAGCAGTTTGATGTTTGAGACCCAGTACTTC	CASSLMFETQYF
13	NA	TRBJ2-7	NA	TRBV7-9	TGTGCCAGCAGCCGTGGACAAGACTACGAGCAGTACTTC	CASSRGQDYEQYF
14	many	TRBJ2-7	TRBD2	TRBV6-5	TGTGCCAGCAGAGAGCTAGCGGGAGGTGACGAGCAGTACTTC	CASRELAGGDEQYF
20	NA	TRBJ2-3	NA	TRBV15	TGTGCCACCAGCAGAGATAATCAGGGGCCTTTTATCGTTGGAACAGATACGCAGTATTTT	CATSRDNQGPFIVGTDTQYF
14	NA	TRBJ1-6	NA	TRBV2	TGTGCCAGCAGGATGGTCCGGGATAATTCACCCCTCCACTTT	CASRMVRDNSPLHF
15	few	TRBJ2-5	NA	TRBV10-1	TGCGCCAGCAGTGAATTAGTGGCAGGGAAAGAGACCCAGTACTTC	CASSELVAGKETQYF
15	many	TRBJ1-4	TRBD1	TRBV7-2	TGTGCCAGCAGCGGACAGGCATCAACTAATGAAAAACTGTTTTTT	CASSGQASTNEKLFF
16	many	TRBJ2-7	TRBD1	TRBV7-2	TGTGCCAGCAGCGACCAACCCGGACAGGGGGCGTACGAGCAGTACTTC	CASSDQPGQGAYEQYF
14	many	TRBJ1-6	NA	TRBV7-9	TGTGCCAGCAGCCCCGAGGGACTTAATTCACCCCTCCACTTT	CASSPEGLNSPLHF
15	NA	TRBJ2-7	TRBD2	TRBV2	TGTGCCAGCAGTGATCCCGGGACTAGACTTCGCGAGCAGTACTTC	CASSDPGTRLREQYF
15	NA	TRBJ1-2	TRBD1	TRBV7-9	TGTGCCAGCAGCTGGGGGACAGGGGGCGCGGATGGCTACACCTTC	CASSWGTGGADGYTF
14	NA	TRBJ2-7	NA	TRBV10-3	TGTGCCATCAGTCAGACTAGTGGAGCTTACGAGCAGTACTTC	CAISQTSGAYEQYF
16	NA	TRBJ2-7	NA	TRBV21-1	TGTGCCAGCAGCATGACCGGGACAGGCGAGGCCTACGAGCAGTACTTC	CASSMTGTGEAYEQYF
15	few	TRBJ1-6	NA	TRBV4-1	TGCGCCAGCAGCCAAGAAGGGACCTATAATTCACCCCTCCACTTT	CASSQEGTYNSPLHF
13	NA	TRBJ1-1	TRBD1	TRBV30	TGTGCCTGGAATAGGGACAGGTCCACTGAAGCTTTCTTT	CAWNRDRSTEAFF
13	NA	TRBJ2-2	NA	TRBV30	TGTGCCTGGAGTGTACTGAATTCCGGGGAGCTGTTTTTT	CAWSVLNSGELFF
15	NA	TRBJ2-2	NA	TRBV10-3	TGTGCCATCAGTGAGCTGGGTTCGAACACCGGGGAGCTGTTTTTT	CAISELGSNTGELFF
14	many	TRBJ2-1	NA	TRBV6-6	TGTGCCAGCAGTTACTCTCCGGGGCGCGATGAGCAGTTCTTC	CASSYSPGRDEQFF
16	many	TRBJ2-7	NA	TRBV7-9	TGTGCCAGCAGCTTAGTAAGAGGGGTCACGGGAGACGAGCAGTACTTC	CASSLVRGVTGDEQYF
14	NA	TRBJ2-3	NA	TRBV20-1	TGCAGTGCTGATTACAGGGAAAGCACAGATACGCAGTATTTT	CSADYRESTDTQYF
14	NA	TRBJ2-3	NA	TRBV20-1	TGCAGTGCTAGAGGACAAATTAGCACAGATACGCAGTATTTT	CSARGQISTDTQYF